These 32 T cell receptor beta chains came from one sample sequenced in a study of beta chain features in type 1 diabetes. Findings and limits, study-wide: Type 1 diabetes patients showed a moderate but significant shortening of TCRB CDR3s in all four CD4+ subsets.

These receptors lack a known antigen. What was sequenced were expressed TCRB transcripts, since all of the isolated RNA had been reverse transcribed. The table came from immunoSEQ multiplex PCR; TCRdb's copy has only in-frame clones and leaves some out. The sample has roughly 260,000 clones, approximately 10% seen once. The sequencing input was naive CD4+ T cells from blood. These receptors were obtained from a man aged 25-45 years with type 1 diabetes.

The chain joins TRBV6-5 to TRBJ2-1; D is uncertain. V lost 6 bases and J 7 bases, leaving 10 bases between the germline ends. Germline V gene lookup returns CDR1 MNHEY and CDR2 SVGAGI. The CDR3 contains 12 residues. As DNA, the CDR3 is TGTGCCAGCAGCACCGGTCCTAATGAGCAGTTCTTC. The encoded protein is CASSTGPNEQFF.

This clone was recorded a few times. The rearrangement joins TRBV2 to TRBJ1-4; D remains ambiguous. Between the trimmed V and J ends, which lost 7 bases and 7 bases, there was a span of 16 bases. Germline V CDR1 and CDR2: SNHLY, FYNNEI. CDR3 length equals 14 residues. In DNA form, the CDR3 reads TGTGCCAGCATCGCGGGGTCGGCGTCTGAAAAACTGTTTTTT. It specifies CASIAGSASEKLFF.

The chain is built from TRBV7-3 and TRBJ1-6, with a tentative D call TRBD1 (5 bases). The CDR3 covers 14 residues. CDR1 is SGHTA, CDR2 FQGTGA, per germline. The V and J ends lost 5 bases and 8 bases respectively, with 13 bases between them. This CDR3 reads CASSMGPGDSPLHF. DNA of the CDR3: TGTGCCAGCAGCATGGGACCGGGGGATTCACCCCTCCACTTT.

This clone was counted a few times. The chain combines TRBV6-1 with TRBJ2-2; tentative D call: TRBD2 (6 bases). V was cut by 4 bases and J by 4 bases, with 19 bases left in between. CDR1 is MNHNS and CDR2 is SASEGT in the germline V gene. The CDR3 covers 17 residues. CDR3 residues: CASSVRGGPRGTGELFF. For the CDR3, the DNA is TGTGCCAGCAGTGTTCGTGGAGGGCCTCGGGGCACCGGGGAGCTGTTTTTT.

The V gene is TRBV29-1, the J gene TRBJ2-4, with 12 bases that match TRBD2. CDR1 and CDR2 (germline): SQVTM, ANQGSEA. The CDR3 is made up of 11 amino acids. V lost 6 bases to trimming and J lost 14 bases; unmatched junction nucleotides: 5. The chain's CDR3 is CSVGLAGGEYF. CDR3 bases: TGCAGCGTGGGCCTAGCGGGGGGGGAGTACTTC.

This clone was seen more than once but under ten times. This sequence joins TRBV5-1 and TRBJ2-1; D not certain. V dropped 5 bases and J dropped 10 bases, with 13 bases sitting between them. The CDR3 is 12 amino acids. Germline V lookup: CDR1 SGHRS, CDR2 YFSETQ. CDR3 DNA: TGCGCCAGCAGTTTAGGAGCTAGGGAGCAGTTCTTC. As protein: CASSLGAREQFF.

The CDR3 sequence: CASSQDTPSGTTDTQYF. CDR3 nucleotide sequence: TGCGCCAGCAGCCAAGATACCCCTAGCGGGACCACAGATACGCAGTATTTT. The chain links TRBV4-3 to TRBJ2-3; 9 positions agree with TRBD2. Germline CDR1 is LGHNA and CDR2 is YSLEER. The junction had 6 bases not matched to a gene; V was cut back by 0 bases and J by 2 bases. The CDR3 covers 17 residues.

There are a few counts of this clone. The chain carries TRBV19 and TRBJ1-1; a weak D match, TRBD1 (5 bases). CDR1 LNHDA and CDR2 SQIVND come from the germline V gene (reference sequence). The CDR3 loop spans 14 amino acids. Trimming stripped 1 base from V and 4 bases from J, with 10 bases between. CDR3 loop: CASSIVGRSTEAFF. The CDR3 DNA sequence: TGTGCCAGTAGTATAGTGGGGCGGTCCACTGAAGCTTTCTTT.

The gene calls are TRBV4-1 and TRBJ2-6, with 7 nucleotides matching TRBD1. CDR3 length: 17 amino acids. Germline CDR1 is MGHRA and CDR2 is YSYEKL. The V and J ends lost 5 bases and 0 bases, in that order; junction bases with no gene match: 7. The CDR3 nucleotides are TGCGCCAGCAGCTACGGACAGGCGAACTCTGGGGCCAACGTCCTGACTTTC. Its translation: CASSYGQANSGANVLTF.

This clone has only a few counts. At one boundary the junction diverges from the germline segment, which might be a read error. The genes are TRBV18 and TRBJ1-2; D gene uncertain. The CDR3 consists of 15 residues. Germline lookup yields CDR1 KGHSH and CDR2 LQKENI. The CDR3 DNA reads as TGTGCCAGCACACCGCCTAGCCTAGGCGACTATGGCTACACCTTC. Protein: CASTPPSLGDYGYTF.

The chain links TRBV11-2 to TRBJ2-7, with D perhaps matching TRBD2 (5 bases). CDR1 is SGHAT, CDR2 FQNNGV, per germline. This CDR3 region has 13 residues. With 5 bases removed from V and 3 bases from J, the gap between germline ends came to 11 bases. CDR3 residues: CASSRWGDYEQYF. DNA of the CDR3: TGTGCCAGCAGCCGGTGGGGAGACTACGAGCAGTACTTC.

The CDR3 region is CASSQERALNYGYTF. The CDR3, as DNA: TGCGCCAGCAGCCAAGAGAGGGCTTTGAACTATGGCTACACCTTC. This chain uses TRBV4-3 with TRBJ1-2, with unresolved D. The V gene lost 0 bases and the J gene lost 2 bases, with 10 bases spanning the gap. Germline V lookup: CDR1 LGHNA, CDR2 YSLEER. This CDR3 spans 15 amino acids.

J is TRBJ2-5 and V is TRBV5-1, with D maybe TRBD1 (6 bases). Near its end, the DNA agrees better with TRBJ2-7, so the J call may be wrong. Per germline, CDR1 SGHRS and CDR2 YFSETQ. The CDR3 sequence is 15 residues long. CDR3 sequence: CASWSRGIASYEQYF. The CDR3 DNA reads TGCGCCAGCTGGTCCAGGGGAATAGCCTCCTACGAGCAGTACTTC.

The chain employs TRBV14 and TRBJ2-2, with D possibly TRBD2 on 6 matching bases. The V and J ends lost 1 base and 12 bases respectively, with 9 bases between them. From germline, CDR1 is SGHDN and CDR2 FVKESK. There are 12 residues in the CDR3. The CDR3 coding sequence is TGTGCCAGCAGCCAAGTTCGGGGGAAGCTGTTTTTT. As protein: CASSQVRGKLFF.

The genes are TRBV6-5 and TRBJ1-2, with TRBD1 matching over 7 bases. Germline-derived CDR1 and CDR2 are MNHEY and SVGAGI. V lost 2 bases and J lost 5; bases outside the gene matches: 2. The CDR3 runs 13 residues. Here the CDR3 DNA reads TGTGCCAGCAGTTACGCGACAGGGTATGGCTACACCTTC. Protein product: CASSYATGYGYTF.

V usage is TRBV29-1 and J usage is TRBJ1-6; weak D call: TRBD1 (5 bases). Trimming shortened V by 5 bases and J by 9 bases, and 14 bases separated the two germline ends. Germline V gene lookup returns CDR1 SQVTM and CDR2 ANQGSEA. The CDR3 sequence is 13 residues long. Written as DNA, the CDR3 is TGCAGCGTTTCGGGGGGTCTGGGTTCACCCCTCCACTTT. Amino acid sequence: CSVSGGLGSPLHF.

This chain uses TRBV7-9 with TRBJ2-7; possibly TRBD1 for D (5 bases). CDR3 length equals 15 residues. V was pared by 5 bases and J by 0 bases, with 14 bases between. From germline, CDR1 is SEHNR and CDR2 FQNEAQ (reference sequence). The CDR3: CASSRGHAVSYEQYF. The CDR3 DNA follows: TGTGCCAGCAGCCGAGGACATGCCGTCTCCTACGAGCAGTACTTC.

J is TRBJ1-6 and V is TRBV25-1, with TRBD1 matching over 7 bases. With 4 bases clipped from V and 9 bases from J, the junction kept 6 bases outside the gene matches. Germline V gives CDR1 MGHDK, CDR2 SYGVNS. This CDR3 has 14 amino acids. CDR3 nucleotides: TGTGCCAGCAGTGTGACAGGGCGCTCTTCACCCCTCCACTTT. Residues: CASSVTGRSSPLHF.

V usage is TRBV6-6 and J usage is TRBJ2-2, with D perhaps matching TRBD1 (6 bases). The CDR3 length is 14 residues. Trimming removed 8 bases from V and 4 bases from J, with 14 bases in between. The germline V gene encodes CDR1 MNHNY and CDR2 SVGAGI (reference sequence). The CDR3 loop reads CASDDTGSTGELFF. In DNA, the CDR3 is TGTGCCAGCGACGATACAGGGAGCACCGGGGAGCTGTTTTTT.

CDR3 coding DNA: TGTGCCAGCAGCGTATCCGGGACTAGAGATACCGGGGAGCTGTTTTTT. Its protein is CASSVSGTRDTGELFF. This chain joins TRBV9 and TRBJ2-2, with 8 positions matching TRBD2. In germline, CDR1 is SGDLS, CDR2 YYNGEE. The CDR3 totals 16 residues. The V segment lost 1 base and the J segment 5 bases; nucleotides outside the gene matches: 7.

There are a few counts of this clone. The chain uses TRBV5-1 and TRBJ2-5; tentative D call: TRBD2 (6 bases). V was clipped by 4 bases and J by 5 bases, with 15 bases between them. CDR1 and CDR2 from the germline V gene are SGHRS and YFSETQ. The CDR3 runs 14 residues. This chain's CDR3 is CASSQTSTAETQYF. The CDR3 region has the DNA TGCGCCAGCAGCCAGACTAGTACGGCGGAGACCCAGTACTTC.

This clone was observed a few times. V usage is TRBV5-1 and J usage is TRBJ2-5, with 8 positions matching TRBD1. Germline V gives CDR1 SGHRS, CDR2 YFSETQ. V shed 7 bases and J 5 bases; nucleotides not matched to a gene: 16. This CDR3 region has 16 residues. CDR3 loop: CASWTAPGGSGETQYF. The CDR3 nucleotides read TGCGCCAGCTGGACGGCGCCAGGGGGCTCGGGGGAGACCCAGTACTTC. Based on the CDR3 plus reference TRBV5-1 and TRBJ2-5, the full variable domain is KAGVTQTPRYLIKTRGQQVTLSCSPISGHRSVSWYQQTPGQGLQFLFEYFSETQRNKGNFPGRFSGRQFSNSRSEMNVSTLELGDSALYLCASWTAPGGSGETQYFGPGTRLLVL.

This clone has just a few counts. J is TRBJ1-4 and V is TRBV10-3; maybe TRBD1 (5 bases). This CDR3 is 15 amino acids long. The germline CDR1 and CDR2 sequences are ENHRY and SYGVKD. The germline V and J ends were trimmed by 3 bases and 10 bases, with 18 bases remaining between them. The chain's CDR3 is CAISDGTREGGKLFF. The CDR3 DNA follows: TGTGCCATCAGTGATGGGACCAGGGAGGGTGGAAAACTGTTTTTT.

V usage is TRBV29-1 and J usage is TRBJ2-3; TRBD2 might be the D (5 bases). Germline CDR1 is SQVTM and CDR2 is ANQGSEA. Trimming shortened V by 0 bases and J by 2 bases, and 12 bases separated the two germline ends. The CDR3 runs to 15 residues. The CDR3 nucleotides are TGCAGCGTTGAAGATTTAGCGACTACCACAGATACGCAGTATTTT. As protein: CSVEDLATTTDTQYF.

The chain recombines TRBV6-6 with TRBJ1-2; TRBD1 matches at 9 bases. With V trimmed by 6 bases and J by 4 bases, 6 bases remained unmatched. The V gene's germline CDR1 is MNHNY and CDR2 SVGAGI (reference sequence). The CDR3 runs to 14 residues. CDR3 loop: CASSPGQGTYGYTF. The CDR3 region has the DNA TGTGCCAGCAGCCCCGGACAGGGGACCTATGGCTACACCTTC.

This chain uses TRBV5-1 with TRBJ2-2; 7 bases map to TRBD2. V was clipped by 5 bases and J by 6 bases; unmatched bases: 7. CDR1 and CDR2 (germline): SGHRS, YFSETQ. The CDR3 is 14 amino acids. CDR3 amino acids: CASRSQRGPGELFF. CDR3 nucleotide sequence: TGCGCCAGCAGGTCCCAGCGGGGACCCGGGGAGCTGTTTTTT.

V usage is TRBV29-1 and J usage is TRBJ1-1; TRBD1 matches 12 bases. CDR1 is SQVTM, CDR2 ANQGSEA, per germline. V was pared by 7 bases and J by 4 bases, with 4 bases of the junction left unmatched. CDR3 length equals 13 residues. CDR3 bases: TGCAGCGGGGACAGGGGGCGCGGCACTGAAGCTTTCTTT. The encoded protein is CSGDRGRGTEAFF.

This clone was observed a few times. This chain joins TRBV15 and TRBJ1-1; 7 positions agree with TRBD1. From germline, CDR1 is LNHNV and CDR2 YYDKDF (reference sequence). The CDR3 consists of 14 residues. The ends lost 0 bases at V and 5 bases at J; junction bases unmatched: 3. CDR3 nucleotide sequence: TGTGCCACCAGCAGAGATAAGGACAGGACTGAAGCTTTCTTT. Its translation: CATSRDKDRTEAFF.

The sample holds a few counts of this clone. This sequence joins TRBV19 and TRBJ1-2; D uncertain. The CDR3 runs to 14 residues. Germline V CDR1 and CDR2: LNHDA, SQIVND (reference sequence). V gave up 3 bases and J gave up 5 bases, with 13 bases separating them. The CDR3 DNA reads TGTGCCAGTAGTATTCCGGGAGGCTCATATGGCTACACCTTC. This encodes CASSIPGGSYGYTF.

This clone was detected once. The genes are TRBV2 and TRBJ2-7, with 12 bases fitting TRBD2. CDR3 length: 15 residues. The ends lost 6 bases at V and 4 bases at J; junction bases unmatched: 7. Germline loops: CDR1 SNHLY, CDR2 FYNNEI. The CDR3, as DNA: TGTGCCAGCAGGTTGACTAGCGGGGGAGGGTACGAGCAGTACTTC. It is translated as CASRLTSGGGYEQYF.

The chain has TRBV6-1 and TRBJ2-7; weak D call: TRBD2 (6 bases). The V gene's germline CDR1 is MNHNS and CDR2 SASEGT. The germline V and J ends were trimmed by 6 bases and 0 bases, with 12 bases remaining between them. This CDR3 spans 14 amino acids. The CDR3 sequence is CASSVVEGSYEQYF. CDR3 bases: TGTGCCAGCAGCGTGGTGGAGGGCTCCTACGAGCAGTACTTC.

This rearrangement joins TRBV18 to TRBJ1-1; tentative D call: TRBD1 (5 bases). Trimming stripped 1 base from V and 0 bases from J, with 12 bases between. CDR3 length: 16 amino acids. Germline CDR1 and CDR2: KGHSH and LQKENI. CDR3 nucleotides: TGTGCCAGCTCACCACAAGGGACTACAGTGAACACTGAAGCTTTCTTT. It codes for CASSPQGTTVNTEAFF.